This is a list of T cell receptor beta chains from one sample in a study of CD8 T cells in ankylosing spondylitis. TCRdb re-derived calls from the 5' RACE reads in MiXCR, one entry per CDR3 protein. Among about 540,000 distinct CDR3 sequences listed, about 13% were seen once. The sequenced material came from blood, either unsorted or a sorted T cell fraction (not recorded which). Every receptor here comes from a male donor with ankylosing spondylitis. CDR3s include the opening cysteine and the closing phenylalanine or tryptophan. The order of the fields is D gene, J gene, clone size, V gene, CDR3 protein, CDR3 DNA. D genes are given only for firm matches. Some rows mark clone size as missing; the rest say once, few, many or name a class of expanded clone.

>.|TRBJ1-2|.|TRBV24-1
CATSDPLDSYGYTF
TGTGCCACCAGTGATCCCCTCGACAGCTATGGCTACACCTTC
>.|TRBJ1-5|many|TRBV24-1
CATSGGQRNQPQHF
TGTGCCACCAGTGGGGGCCAGCGCAATCAGCCCCAGCATTTT
>.|TRBJ2-5|.|TRBV20-1
CSGLSNQETQYF
TGCAGTGGCTTGAGCAACCAAGAGACCCAGTACTTC
>TRBD2|TRBJ2-1|few|TRBV6-1
CASSELLAGAGNEQFF
TGTGCCAGCAGTGAACTACTAGCGGGAGCGGGGAATGAGCAGTTCTTC
>.|TRBJ2-1|.|TRBV2
CASSDNEQFF
TGTGCCAGCTCGGACAATGAGCAGTTCTTC
>.|TRBJ2-7|many|TRBV24-1
CATSDYYSYEQYF
TGTGCCACCAGTGACTACTACTCCTACGAGCAGTACTTC
>TRBD1|TRBJ1-2|many|TRBV12-3/TRBV12-4
CASSFPPMQGGALYGYTF
TGTGCCAGCAGTTTCCCCCCCATGCAGGGGGGCGCCCTTTATGGCTACACCTTC
>.|TRBJ1-2|few|TRBV5-1
CASSLEGGSNYGYTF
TGCGCCAGCAGCTTGGAAGGGGGAAGCAACTATGGCTACACCTTC
>TRBD1|TRBJ1-2|many|TRBV29-1
CSVGTGYGYTF
TGCAGCGTTGGGACAGGCTATGGCTACACCTTC
>.|TRBJ1-1|.|TRBV20-1
CSVLGDTEAFF
TGCAGTGTCCTGGGGGACACTGAAGCTTTCTTT
>TRBD1|TRBJ1-3|many|TRBV25-1
CASSLTGTGNTIYF
TGTGCCAGCAGTTTGACAGGGACCGGAAACACCATATATTTT
>TRBD2|TRBJ2-7|few|TRBV3-1
CASSQGTSGSMYEQYF
TGTGCCAGCAGCCAAGGGACTAGCGGGAGCATGTACGAGCAGTACTTC
>.|TRBJ1-2|.|TRBV12-3/TRBV12-4
CASSPTVRENTF
TGTGCCAGCAGTCCTACAGTGAGGGAAAACACCTTC
>TRBD2|TRBJ2-2|.|TRBV5-4
CASSLALAGGMGSAGELFF
TGTGCCAGCAGCTTGGCGCTAGCGGGAGGAATGGGGTCGGCCGGGGAGCTGTTTTTT
>.|TRBJ2-3|.|TRBV7-2
CASSSGRITDTQYF
TGTGCCAGCAGCTCAGGACGGATCACAGATACGCAGTATTTT
>TRBD1|TRBJ1-1|.|TRBV28
CASSSPTGGLTEAFF
TGTGCCAGCAGTTCCCCGACAGGGGGTTTAACTGAAGCTTTCTTT
>TRBD2|TRBJ2-3|.|TRBV12-3/TRBV12-4
CASGTSGSLADTQYF
TGTGCCAGCGGGACTAGCGGGAGCCTTGCAGATACGCAGTATTTT
>TRBD2|TRBJ2-1|few|TRBV5-1
CASSLVLAGGYEQFF
TGCGCCAGCAGCTTAGTACTAGCGGGAGGATATGAGCAGTTCTTC
>.|TRBJ2-1|.|TRBV24-1
CATSDAAQHEQFF
TGTGCCACCAGTGACGCTGCTCAGCATGAGCAGTTCTTC
>TRBD1|TRBJ2-7|.|TRBV10-2
CASSDTGTGIYEQYF
TGCGCCAGCAGTGACACCGGGACAGGGATCTACGAGCAGTACTTC
>.|TRBJ2-1|few|TRBV28
CASSSPGDGYNEQFF
TGTGCCAGCAGTTCGCCCGGGGACGGCTACAATGAGCAGTTCTTC
>.|TRBJ1-3|few|TRBV20-1
CSARCAPSGNTIYF
TGCAGTGCTAGATGTGCGCCCTCTGGAAACACCATATATTTT
>TRBD1|TRBJ1-1|few|TRBV3-1
CASSPRTGGWNTEAFF
TGTGCCAGCAGCCCCCGGACAGGGGGCTGGAACACTGAAGCTTTCTTT
>.|TRBJ2-3|few|TRBV20-1
CSAREGYYSTDTQYF
TGCAGTGCTAGAGAGGGATACTATAGCACAGATACGCAGTATTTT
>.|TRBJ1-5|few|TRBV27
CASNDPNQPQHF
TGTGCCAGCAACGATCCCAATCAGCCCCAGCATTTT
>TRBD2|TRBJ2-2|few|TRBV7-7
CASSLSGGDTGELFF
TGTGCCAGCAGCTTATCCGGGGGGGACACCGGGGAGCTGTTTTTT
>.|TRBJ2-2|few|TRBV5-1
CASSGKTSFKAGELFF
TGCGCCAGCAGCGGGAAAACTTCCTTTAAAGCCGGGGAGCTGTTTTTT
>.|TRBJ1-4|.|TRBV2
CASSDGQNLNEKLFF
TGTGCCAGCAGTGATGGACAGAACCTTAATGAAAAACTGTTTTTT
>.|TRBJ2-3|few|TRBV5-1
CASSPTPVPTDTQYF
TGCGCCAGCTCCCCGACACCAGTCCCCACAGATACGCAGTATTTT
>TRBD1|TRBJ2-3|few|TRBV24-1
CATSDWTGGTDTQYF
TGTGCCACCAGTGATTGGACAGGGGGCACAGATACGCAGTATTTT
>.|TRBJ2-1|few|TRBV21-1
CASSKKQGANNEQFF
TGTGCCAGCAGCAAAAAACAGGGGGCTAACAATGAGCAGTTCTTC
>TRBD2|TRBJ2-3|few|TRBV12-3/TRBV12-4
CASRRTSGRVLGTDTQYF
TGTGCCAGCAGGCGAACTAGCGGGAGGGTCCTAGGCACAGATACGCAGTATTTT
>.|TRBJ2-5|.|TRBV2
CASSDGGAGTQYF
TGTGCCAGCAGTGACGGCGGGGCTGGGACCCAGTACTTC
>TRBD2|TRBJ2-3|few|TRBV29-1
CSAMGTSGSADTQYF
TGCAGCGCCATGGGGACTAGCGGGAGCGCAGATACGCAGTATTTT
>TRBD1|TRBJ1-4|many|TRBV5-1
CASSFEPTGILEKLFF
TGCGCCAGCAGCTTCGAGCCGACAGGGATCCTTGAAAAACTGTTTTTT
>.|TRBJ2-1|.|TRBV6-5
CASSYDVSRNEQFF
TGTGCCAGCAGTTACGATGTTAGCCGCAATGAGCAGTTCTTC
>.|TRBJ1-1|.|TRBV4-1
CASSHGRALNTEAFF
TGCGCCAGCAGCCATGGCAGGGCCTTGAACACTGAAGCTTTCTTT
>TRBD1|TRBJ1-1|.|TRBV5-1
CASSGDSNAMNTEAFF
TGCGCCAGCAGCGGGGACAGCAACGCCATGAACACTGAAGCTTTCTTT
>.|TRBJ1-2|few|TRBV7-8
CASSLGQGPPNYGYTF
TGTGCCAGCAGCTTAGGGCAGGGCCCTCCTAACTATGGCTACACCTTC